These 21 T cell receptor beta chains came from one sample sequenced in a study of cytomegalovirus exposure and HLA in healthy donors. PCR employed 60 Vbeta and 13 Jbeta primers. Profiled with immunoSEQ multiplex PCR; TCRdb holds only in-frame clones, not every one. Among tens of thousands of clones listed, about 80% were seen once. Material: PBMCs. The receptors originated from a male donor in good health and CMV-seronegative.

The chain is built from TRBV19 and TRBJ2-1; no clear D. The ends were cut back, 3 bases at V and 0 bases at J, with 12 bases in the middle. Germline CDR1 reads LNHDA; CDR2 reads SQIVND (reference sequence). The CDR3 spans 16 residues. The DNA for the CDR3 is TGTGCCAGTAGTATCCGATTTTGGAGCTCCTACAATGAGCAGTTCTTC. Translating it yields CASSIRFWSSYNEQFF. The full variable domain, its missing parts supplied by reference TRBV19 and TRBJ2-1, is DGGITQSPKYLFRKEGQNVTLSCEQNLNHDAMYWYRQDPGQGLRLIYYSQIVNDFQKGDIAEGYSVSREKKESFPLTVTSAQKNPTAFYLCASSIRFWSSYNEQFFGPGTRLTVL.

V is TRBV2 and J is TRBJ2-3, with D maybe TRBD2 (6 bases). The CDR3 extends over 12 amino acids. Germline V lookup: CDR1 SNHLY, CDR2 FYNNEI. Trimming left V 8 bases short and J 4 bases short, with 10 bases between. CDR3 DNA: TGTGCCAGCCGGGGGTGGGCAGATACGCAGTATTTT. The encoded protein is CASRGWADTQYF.

This clone was observed a few times. The CDR3 DNA is TGCGCCAGCAGCTTGGGGACAGGCGGGCTTGAAGCTTTCTTT. Its translation: CASSLGTGGLEAFF. The chain couples TRBV5-1 to TRBJ1-1; 7 nucleotides align to TRBD1. V trimming: 0 bases; J trimming: 7 bases; junction bases outside the gene matches: 6. CDR1 SGHRS and CDR2 YFSETQ come from the germline V gene. The CDR3 runs 14 residues.

Details on this clone: In the same sample, other DNA sequences code for this CDR3. The genes are TRBV19 and TRBJ1-6, with D hard to call. Trimming left V 3 bases short and J 0 bases short, with 9 bases between. The CDR3 has 16 residues. Germline CDR1 is LNHDA and CDR2 is SQIVND (reference sequence). CDR3 DNA: TGTGCCAGTAGTATCTTCAGTAACTCCTATAATTCACCCCTCCACTTT. It yields the protein CASSIFSNSYNSPLHF. The entire variable domain, with the rest obtained from reference TRBV19 and TRBJ1-6, is as follows: DGGITQSPKYLFRKEGQNVTLSCEQNLNHDAMYWYRQDPGQGLRLIYYSQIVNDFQKGDIAEGYSVSREKKESFPLTVTSAQKNPTAFYLCASSIFSNSYNSPLHFGNGTRLTVT.

The rearrangement uses TRBV10-1 and TRBJ2-1; 9 bases fit TRBD1. V lost 7 bases, J lost 5 bases, and 3 bases stayed unmatched. Germline CDR1 and CDR2: WNHNN and SYGVQD (reference sequence). This CDR3 has 13 residues. CDR3 protein: CASTGQGDNEQFF. DNA of the CDR3: TGCGCCAGCACGGGACAGGGCGACAATGAGCAGTTCTTC.

The chain's CDR3 is CASSLGQTSGANVLTF. In nucleotides, the CDR3 is TGTGCCAGCAGCTTGGGGCAGACCTCTGGGGCCAACGTCCTGACTTTC. The J gene is TRBJ2-6, the V gene TRBV7-2, with a possible D match to TRBD1 (5 bases). Trimming removed 3 bases at V and 0 bases at J, with 9 bases between. Germline V lookup: CDR1 SGHTA, CDR2 FQGNSA. This CDR3 spans 16 amino acids.

J is TRBJ2-7 and V is TRBV30; D possibly corresponds to TRBD2 (5 bases). V shed 4 bases and J shed 0 bases, with 10 bases lying between them. CDR1 is GTSNPN and CDR2 is SVGIG in the germline V gene (reference sequence). This CDR3 contains 13 residues. As DNA, the CDR3 is TGTGCCTGGACGACGGGAAGCTCCTACGAGCAGTACTTC. Translation: CAWTTGSSYEQYF.

The chain employs TRBV6-1 and TRBJ2-3; D not resolved. Per germline, CDR1 MNHNS and CDR2 SASEGT. The CDR3 is made up of 15 amino acids. V lost 0 bases and J 5 bases, leaving 12 bases between the germline ends. CDR3 nucleotide sequence: TGTGCCAGCAGTGAAGCGATCAAGCGCGGAGATACGCAGTATTTT. Encoded protein: CASSEAIKRGDTQYF.

This clone was detected a few times. The V and J genes are TRBV5-4 and TRBJ1-1; D unclear. This CDR3 spans 13 amino acids. V was pared by 2 bases and J by 3 bases, with 8 bases between. Germline V gives CDR1 SGHNT, CDR2 YYREEE (reference sequence). The CDR3 is CASSLVRDTEAFF. The CDR3 DNA is TGTGCCAGCAGCTTAGTCCGGGACACTGAAGCTTTCTTT. The full variable domain, in which reference TRBV5-4 and TRBJ1-1 provide the parts outside the CDR3, is ETGVTQSPTHLIKTRGQQVTLRCSSQSGHNTVSWYQQALGQGPQFIFQYYREEENGRGNFPPRFSGLQFPNYSSELNVNALELDDSALYLCASSLVRDTEAFFGQGTRLTVV.

The chain recombines TRBV7-9 with TRBJ1-2; maybe TRBD1 (6 bases). This CDR3 is built from 14 residues. The germline CDR1 and CDR2 sequences are SEHNR and FQNEAQ (reference sequence). V lost 4 bases, J lost 4 bases, and 13 bases lay in between. The CDR3 region is CASSSNRVGYGYTF. The CDR3 bases are TGTGCCAGCAGCTCGAACAGGGTGGGCTATGGCTACACCTTC.

The CDR3 reads CSALSGGTDTQYF. In nucleotides, the CDR3 is TGCAGCGCCCTCTCTGGGGGGACAGATACGCAGTATTTT. The chain has TRBV29-1 and TRBJ2-3; a weak D match, TRBD2 (6 bases). V lost 7 bases and J 3 bases, leaving 14 bases between the germline ends. The germline V gene encodes CDR1 SQVTM and CDR2 ANQGSEA. The length of the CDR3 is 13 residues.

The table lists this clone with a few counts. The chain recombines TRBV19 with TRBJ2-3; D remains ambiguous. The CDR3 length is 15 residues. Germline V gives CDR1 LNHDA, CDR2 SQIVND (reference sequence). Between the trimmed V and J ends, which lost 3 bases and 3 bases, there was a span of 13 bases. The CDR3 DNA follows: TGTGCCAGTAGTATCGGAGAGGCCGGAACAGATACGCAGTATTTT. Its protein product is CASSIGEAGTDTQYF. Variable domain in full (rest from reference TRBV19 and TRBJ2-3): DGGITQSPKYLFRKEGQNVTLSCEQNLNHDAMYWYRQDPGQGLRLIYYSQIVNDFQKGDIAEGYSVSREKKESFPLTVTSAQKNPTAFYLCASSIGEAGTDTQYFGPGTRLTVL.

This clone was counted once. Here the CDR3 reads CASTVAYLAGGYTF. The CDR3 DNA reads TGTGCCAGCACTGTGGCCTATCTCGCGGGTGGCTACACCTTC. The J gene is TRBJ1-2, the V gene TRBV28; D is unresolved. Germline CDR1 MDHEN, CDR2 SYDVKM. With 7 bases removed from V and 7 bases from J, the gap between germline ends came to 19 bases. This CDR3 has 14 amino acids.

V gene TRBV19 combines with J gene TRBJ1-2; TRBD1 is a possible D gene (6 bases). The V and J ends lost 5 bases and 4 bases respectively, with 23 bases between them. In germline, CDR1 is LNHDA, CDR2 SQIVND (reference sequence). There are 17 residues in the CDR3. The CDR3 nucleotides are TGTGCCAGTAGTCTCTCTACAGGGTCCGGACCCGGCTATGGCTACACCTTC. Its translation is CASSLSTGSGPGYGYTF.

V gene TRBV9 combines with J gene TRBJ2-5; 7 bases line up with TRBD2. The CDR3 runs 13 residues. CDR1 is SGDLS and CDR2 is YYNGEE in the germline V gene. The V gene end was trimmed by 4 bases and the J gene end by 5 bases; junction bases not matched to a gene: 5. The CDR3 here is CASSPGLVETQYF. The DNA for the CDR3 is TGTGCCAGCAGCCCCGGACTAGTCGAGACCCAGTACTTC.

CDR3 sequence reads: CASRRGTNEKLFF. The CDR3 DNA reads as TGTGCCAGCAGGCGGGGTACTAATGAAAAACTGTTTTTT. The chain recombines TRBV6-5 with TRBJ1-4; D call uncertain. This CDR3 region has 13 residues. V shed 6 bases and J shed 2 bases, with 7 bases lying between them. Germline V gives CDR1 MNHEY, CDR2 SVGAGI.

The chain carries TRBV10-1 and TRBJ2-3; a possible D gene is TRBD1 (6 bases). Trimming took off 1 base at V and 3 bases at J, with 14 bases between the two ends. The CDR3 is 16 amino acids. Germline values: CDR1 WNHNN, CDR2 SYGVQD (reference sequence). CDR3 DNA: TGCGCCAGCAGTGAGTACGATTACAGGGAGACAGATACGCAGTATTTT. Its protein is CASSEYDYRETDTQYF.

The chain joins TRBV13 to TRBJ1-1; maybe TRBD1 (5 bases). Trimming took 5 bases from V and 5 from J, leaving 21 bases between them. Germline V lookup: CDR1 PRHDT, CDR2 FYEKMQ (reference sequence). The CDR3 contains 16 residues. The CDR3 spells CASSPNQGFRQTEAFF. The CDR3 DNA follows: TGTGCCAGCAGCCCAAACCAGGGTTTTCGACAGACTGAAGCTTTCTTT. The full variable domain, rest sourced from reference TRBV13 and TRBJ1-1, is AAGVIQSPRHLIKEKRETATLKCYPIPRHDTVYWYQQGPGQDPQFLISFYEKMQSDKGSIPDRFSAQQFSDYHSELNMSSLELGDSALYFCASSPNQGFRQTEAFFGQGTRLTVV.

This chain links TRBV6-5 with TRBJ2-2; no clear D gene. V was shortened by 6 bases and J by 6 bases, with 8 bases between the two germline ends. Looked up from germline, CDR1 is MNHEY and CDR2 is SVGAGI. The CDR3 length is 12 residues. CDR3 sequence reads: CASSPQAGELFF. Here the CDR3 DNA reads TGTGCCAGCAGCCCCCAGGCCGGGGAGCTGTTTTTT.

CDR3 residues: CASSQDLTGIYGYTF. The CDR3 bases are TGCGCCAGCAGCCAAGATCTGACAGGGATCTATGGCTACACCTTC. The chain is built from TRBV4-3 and TRBJ1-2; 7 bases align to TRBD1. V was pared by 0 bases and J by 4 bases, with 5 bases of the junction left unmatched. Germline V lookup: CDR1 LGHNA, CDR2 YSLEER. CDR3 length: 15 residues.

The genes are TRBV28 and TRBJ1-2, with D possibly TRBD1 on 5 matching bases. Trimming cost V 8 bases and J 0 bases, with 10 bases left between them. Germline assignment: CDR1 MDHEN and CDR2 SYDVKM. The CDR3 contains 13 residues. The CDR3 protein is CASGPTANYGYTF. In nucleotides, the CDR3 is TGTGCCAGCGGTCCGACAGCTAACTATGGCTACACCTTC.